This T cell receptor (beta chain) was sequenced during a study of control samples from healthy donors and cancer patients (dated by TCRdb to about 2020). Libraries were prepared through the immunoSEQ multiplex PCR assay. As stored in TCRdb, this immuneACCESS dataset retains in-frame rearrangements with V and J assigned. A fraction of the clones does not appear; measured against another copy, unresolved V genes explain less than half of the discrepancy, and the remainder lacks a known reason. The table for this sample lists 350,000 to 450,000 clones; 90% of them were counted only once. The ten most abundant clones make up over 5.5% of the sample. The CDR3 starts with the cysteine, ends with the phenylalanine, and has 18 residues. Only the CDR3 region is kept as DNA, spanning 54 bases read in frame from base 1. A distance of 22 bases separates the germline ends of V and J, which lose 0 bases and 4 bases respectively. In the germline V gene, CDR1 corresponds to SGHRS and CDR2 to YFSETQ.

As concerns this clone: Its antigen target is currently unknown. Base qualities are not provided; no much larger clone lies one nucleotide away.

The clonotype comes from a man aged 35-49 years with head and neck cancer. Rearrangement joined TRBV5-1 to TRBJ1-1, with the identity of the D gene unclear. The material sequenced was PBMCs. The DNA sequence reads TGCGCCAGCAGCTTGGCGCAGCGGAGTAACCTACCGGGCACTGAAGCTTTCTTT. It codes for CASSLAQRSNLPGTEAFF.